This TCR beta chain came from a study of blood T cells in healthy people across ages. Through a sample-barcoded 5' primer and a J-beta primer mix, a second PCR was run for 7 to 11 cycles. Every single cDNA molecule received a tag from a template-switch adaptor with 12 random nucleotides. All samples gave at least 2.5 million CDR3-containing paired-end reads. TCRdb redid the calling of the 5' RACE reads with MiXCR, one entry per CDR3 protein. The table lists about 800,000 distinct CDR3 sequences, roughly 64% of them singletons. The V and J ends lost 6 bases and 9 bases respectively, with 17 bases between them. This CDR3 is 13 amino acids long. Comment on this clonotype: Its specificity is not known.

Study-level points and caveats: Because donor CMV status was unknown, expanded clonotype changes were possibly confounded. The long-lived group displayed more naive CD4+ cells, plus higher diversity, than the aged donors did.

This TCR was recovered from a man aged 25-40 years in good health. The V gene is TRBV12-3 or TRBV12-4, the J gene TRBJ1-2, with D maybe TRBD1 (6 bases). Sample: blood. This CDR3 is CASRETGGGRYTF. CDR3 nucleotide sequence: TGTGCCAGCAGAGAGACAGGAGGCGGTCGCTACACCTTC.